This T cell receptor (beta chain) was observed in a study of T cell responses to AZD1222 COVID-19 vaccine. General study findings and limits: Just six AZD1222 recipients were seropositive at baseline.

Produced via immunoSEQ multiplex PCR; TCRdb's table is partial and in-frame only. The sample consists of approximately 170,000 clones, about 91% of them appearing once. On this clone itself: Its specificity is not known.

V shed 4 bases and J shed 10 bases, with 11 bases lying between them. The CDR3 has 13 residues. Germline V gene data show CDR1 as MGHDK and CDR2 as SYGVNS. Sequences were derived from peripheral blood, sampled 28 days after the second AZD1222 dose. The chain has TRBV25-1 and TRBJ1-6, with D tentatively TRBD1 (5 bases). The sequence was collected from an adult who received the AZD1222 COVID-19 vaccine. The CDR3 here is CASSGQGGSPLHF. In DNA form, the CDR3 reads TGTGCCAGCAGTGGGCAGGGAGGATCACCCCTCCACTTT.